Shown below are 11 T cell receptor beta chains from a single sample sequenced in a study of T-cell memory formation after mild COVID-19. TCRdb re-called the 5' RACE reads with MiXCR, one entry per CDR3 protein. The sample holds 350,000 to 500,000 distinct CDR3 sequences, 23% seen once. Sample: PBMCs or a T cell subset sorted from them (not recorded which). The receptors derive from an adult woman who had mild COVID-19 (a few samples of this study predate the infection). Cell type and time point are not known.

This clonotype has a handful of counts. V is TRBV3-1 and J is TRBJ1-1; the D gene is possibly TRBD1 (6 bases). This CDR3 has 15 residues. V lost 5 bases and J lost 1, with 14 bases in between. CDR1 is LGHDT and CDR2 is YNNKEL in the germline V gene (reference sequence). CDR3 residues: CASSWGGSENTEAFF. The CDR3 region has the DNA TGTGCCAGCAGCTGGGGGGGCAGCGAGAACACTGAAGCTTTCTTT.

This chain uses TRBV2 with TRBJ1-3; TRBD1 aligns across 8 bases. After removal of 6 bases from V and 2 bases from J, the junction contained 12 bases not matched to a gene. This CDR3 comprises 17 residues. Germline V gene data show CDR1 as SNHLY and CDR2 as FYNNEI. This CDR3 is CASSDSAVQGAGNTIYF. For the CDR3, the DNA is TGTGCCAGCAGCGACAGCGCCGTACAGGGGGCTGGAAACACCATATATTTT.

This chain links TRBV12-3 or TRBV12-4 with TRBJ2-7; D unclear. V dropped 2 bases and J dropped 6 bases, with 8 bases sitting between them. This CDR3 comprises 12 residues. CDR3 sequence reads: CASSLLDGEQYF. The CDR3 bases are TGTGCCAGCAGTTTATTGGACGGCGAGCAGTACTTC.

The CDR3 region is CASSRYPTGDQPQHF. The CDR3 bases are TGTGCCAGCAGCCGATATCCAACCGGGGATCAGCCCCAGCATTTT. V and J are TRBV11-2 and TRBJ1-5; D unclear. V gave up 5 bases and J gave up 5 bases, with 16 bases separating them. This CDR3 has 15 amino acids. Germline V lookup: CDR1 SGHAT, CDR2 FQNNGV.

The rearrangement links TRBV4-1 to TRBJ1-2; D might be TRBD1 (5 bases). This CDR3 contains 15 residues. Trimming took off 0 bases at V and 1 base at J, with 9 bases between the two ends. CDR1 MGHRA and CDR2 YSYEKL come from the germline V gene. As DNA, the CDR3 is TGCGCCAGCAGCCAAGAGTCCGGGGGTAACTATGGCTACACCTTC. It is translated as CASSQESGGNYGYTF.

This rearrangement joins TRBV6-6 to TRBJ2-6, with D possibly being TRBD1 (6 bases). The CDR3 totals 13 residues. The germline V and J ends were trimmed by 7 bases and 4 bases, with 8 bases remaining between them. The germline V gene encodes CDR1 MNHNY and CDR2 SVGAGI (reference sequence). This CDR3 is CASTGAGANVLTF. For the CDR3, the DNA is TGTGCCAGCACAGGGGCAGGGGCCAACGTCCTGACTTTC.

The chain couples TRBV5-5 to TRBJ2-7; D perhaps matches TRBD1 (6 bases). Germline V CDR1 and CDR2: SGHKS, YYEKEE (reference sequence). The CDR3 totals 15 residues. Trimming took 1 base from V and 4 from J, leaving 15 bases between them. The CDR3 sequence: CASSLSRGHPYEQYF. The CDR3 DNA reads TGTGCCAGCAGCTTGAGCAGGGGCCACCCTTACGAGCAGTACTTC.

This clonotype was counted between two and nine times. The chain links TRBV3-1 to TRBJ2-7, with unresolved D. This CDR3 spans 12 amino acids. Germline V gene sequence: CDR1 LGHDT, CDR2 YNNKEL (reference sequence). Trimming removed 1 base at V and 3 bases at J, with 4 bases between. As DNA, the CDR3 is TGTGCCAGCAGCCAAGTGGTCTACGAGCAGTACTTC. It translates to CASSQVVYEQYF.

The chain employs TRBV5-4 and TRBJ1-2; 9 nucleotides match TRBD1. V was clipped by 3 bases and J by 14 bases; unmatched bases: 8. The CDR3 is made up of 12 amino acids. Germline loops: CDR1 SGHNT, CDR2 YYREEE (reference sequence). CDR3 region: CASSSGTGSGTF. CDR3 nucleotide sequence: TGTGCCAGCAGCTCTGGGACAGGGTCTGGGACCTTC.

This clonotype was recorded at least ten times. The chain joins TRBV27 to TRBJ2-5; D is uncertain. CDR1 MNHEY and CDR2 SMNVEV come from the germline V gene (reference sequence). There are 14 residues in the CDR3. V lost 1 base and J lost 1, with 7 bases in between. The CDR3 DNA is TGTGCCAGCAGTTTATGGGTCGGCCAAGAGACCCAGTACTTC. Encoded protein: CASSLWVGQETQYF.

This clonotype came up a few times. The chain joins TRBV28 to TRBJ1-1, with a weak D call TRBD1 (5 bases). CDR3 length equals 13 residues. V dropped 5 bases and J dropped 8 bases, with 15 bases sitting between them. Germline assignment: CDR1 MDHEN and CDR2 SYDVKM. CDR3: CASSPSGGGEAFF. For the CDR3, the DNA is TGTGCCAGCAGTCCCTCTGGGGGGGGGGAAGCTTTCTTT.